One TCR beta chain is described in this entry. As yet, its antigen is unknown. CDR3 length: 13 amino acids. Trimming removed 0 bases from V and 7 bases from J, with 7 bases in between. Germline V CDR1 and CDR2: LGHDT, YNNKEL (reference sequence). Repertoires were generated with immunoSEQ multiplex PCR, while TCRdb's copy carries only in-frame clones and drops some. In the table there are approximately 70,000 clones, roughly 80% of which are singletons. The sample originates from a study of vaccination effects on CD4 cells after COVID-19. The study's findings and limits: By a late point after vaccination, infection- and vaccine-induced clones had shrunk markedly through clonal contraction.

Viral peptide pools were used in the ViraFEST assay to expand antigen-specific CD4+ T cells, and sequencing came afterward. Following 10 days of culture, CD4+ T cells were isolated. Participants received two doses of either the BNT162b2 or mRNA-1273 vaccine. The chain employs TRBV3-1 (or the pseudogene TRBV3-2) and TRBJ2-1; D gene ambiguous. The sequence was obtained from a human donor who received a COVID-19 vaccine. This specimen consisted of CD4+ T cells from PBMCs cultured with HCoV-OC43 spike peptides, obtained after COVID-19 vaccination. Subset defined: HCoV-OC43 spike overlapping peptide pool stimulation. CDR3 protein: CASSQEWGNEQFF. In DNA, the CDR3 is TGTGCCAGCAGCCAAGAATGGGGAAATGAGCAGTTCTTC.